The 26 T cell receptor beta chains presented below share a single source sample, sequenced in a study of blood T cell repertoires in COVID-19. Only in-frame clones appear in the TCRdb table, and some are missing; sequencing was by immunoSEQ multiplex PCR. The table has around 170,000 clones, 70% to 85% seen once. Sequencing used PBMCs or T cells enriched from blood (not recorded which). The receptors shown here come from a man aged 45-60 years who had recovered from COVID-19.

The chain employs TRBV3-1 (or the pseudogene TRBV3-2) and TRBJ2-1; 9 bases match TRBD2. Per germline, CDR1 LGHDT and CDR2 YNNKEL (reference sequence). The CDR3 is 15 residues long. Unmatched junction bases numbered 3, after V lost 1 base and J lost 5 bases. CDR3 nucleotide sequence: TGTGCCAGCAGCCAAGTAGCGGGGGCCGACAATGAGCAGTTCTTC. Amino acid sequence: CASSQVAGADNEQFF.

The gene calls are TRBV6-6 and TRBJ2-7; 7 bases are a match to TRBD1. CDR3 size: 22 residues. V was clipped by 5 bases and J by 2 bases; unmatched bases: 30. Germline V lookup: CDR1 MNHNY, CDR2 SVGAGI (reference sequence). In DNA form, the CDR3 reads TGTGCCAGCAGTCCCTTGGACAGGCGACTGTCCCCCGAGGATCTAACCGCCTACGAGCAGTACTTC. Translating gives CASSPLDRRLSPEDLTAYEQYF.

CDR3 nucleotides: TGTGCCAGCAGCAGACTTGGACTAGCGGGGGGTGCTAACCAAAACACCGGGGAGCTGTTTTTT. Its translation is CASSRLGLAGGANQNTGELFF. The chain combines TRBV21-1 with TRBJ2-2; TRBD2 is the table's D call and was not checked against the DNA. TRBV21-1 is flagged as a pseudogene. This CDR3 is built from 21 residues.

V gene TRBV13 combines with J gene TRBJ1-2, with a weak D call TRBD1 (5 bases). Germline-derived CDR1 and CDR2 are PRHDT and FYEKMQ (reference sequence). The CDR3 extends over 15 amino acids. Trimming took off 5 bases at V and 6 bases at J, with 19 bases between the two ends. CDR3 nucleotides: TGTGCCAGCAGCCTGCGGGACTTCGGGAGTCATGGCTACACCTTC. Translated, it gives CASSLRDFGSHGYTF.

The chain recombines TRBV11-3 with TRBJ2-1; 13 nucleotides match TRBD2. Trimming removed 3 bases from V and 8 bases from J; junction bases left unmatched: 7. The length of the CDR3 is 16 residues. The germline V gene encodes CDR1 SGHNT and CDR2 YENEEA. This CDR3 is CASSLTGTSGADEQFF. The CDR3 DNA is TGTGCCAGCAGCTTGACCGGGACTAGCGGGGCAGATGAGCAGTTCTTC.

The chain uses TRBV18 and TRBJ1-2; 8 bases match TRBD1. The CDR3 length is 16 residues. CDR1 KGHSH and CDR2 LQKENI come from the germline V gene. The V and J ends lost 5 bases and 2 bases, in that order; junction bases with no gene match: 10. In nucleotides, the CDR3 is TGTGCCAGCTCATCGGAACGGACAGGGCGGAACTATGGCTACACCTTC. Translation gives CASSSERTGRNYGYTF.

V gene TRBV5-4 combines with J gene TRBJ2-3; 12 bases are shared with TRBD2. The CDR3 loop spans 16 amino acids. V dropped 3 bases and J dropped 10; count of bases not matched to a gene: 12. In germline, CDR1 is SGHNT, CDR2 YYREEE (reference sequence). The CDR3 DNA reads TGTGCCAGCAGCTCGACTAGCGGGGGCAGAGGGATGGCGCAGTATTTT. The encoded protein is CASSSTSGGRGMAQYF.

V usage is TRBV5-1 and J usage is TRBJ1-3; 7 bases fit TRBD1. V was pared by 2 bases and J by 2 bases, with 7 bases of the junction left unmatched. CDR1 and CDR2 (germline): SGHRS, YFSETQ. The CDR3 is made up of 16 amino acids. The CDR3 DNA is TGCGCCAGCAGCTTCGACAGGGTAGTAGCTGGAAACACCATATATTTT. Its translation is CASSFDRVVAGNTIYF. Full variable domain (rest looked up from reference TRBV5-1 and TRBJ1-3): KAGVTQTPRYLIKTRGQQVTLSCSPISGHRSVSWYQQTPGQGLQFLFEYFSETQRNKGNFPGRFSGRQFSNSRSEMNVSTLELGDSALYLCASSFDRVVAGNTIYFGEGSWLTVV.

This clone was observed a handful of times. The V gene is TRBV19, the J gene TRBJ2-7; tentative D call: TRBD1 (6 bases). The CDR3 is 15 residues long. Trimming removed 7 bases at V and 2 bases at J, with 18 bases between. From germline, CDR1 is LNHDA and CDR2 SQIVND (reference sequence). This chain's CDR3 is CASNSIPDRTYEQYF. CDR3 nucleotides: TGTGCCAGTAATTCCATCCCTGACAGGACCTACGAGCAGTACTTC.

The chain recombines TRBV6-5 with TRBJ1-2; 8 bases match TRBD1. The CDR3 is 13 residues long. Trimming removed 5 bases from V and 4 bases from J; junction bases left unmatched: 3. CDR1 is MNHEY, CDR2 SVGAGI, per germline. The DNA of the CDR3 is TGTGCCAGCAGTCGACAGGGGATCTATGGCTACACCTTC. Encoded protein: CASSRQGIYGYTF.

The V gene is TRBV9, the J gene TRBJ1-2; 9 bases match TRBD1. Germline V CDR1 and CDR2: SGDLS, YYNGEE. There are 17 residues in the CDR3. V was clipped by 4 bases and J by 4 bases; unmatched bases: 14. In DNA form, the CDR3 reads TGTGCCAGCAGCTCGGGACAGGGAAGACCGGCGGCCTATGGCTACACCTTC. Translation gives CASSSGQGRPAAYGYTF. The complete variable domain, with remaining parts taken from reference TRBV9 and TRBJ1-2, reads DSGVTQTPKHLITATGQRVTLRCSPRSGDLSVYWYQQSLDQGLQFLIQYYNGEERAKGNILERFSAQQFPDLHSELNLSSLELGDSALYFCASSSGQGRPAAYGYTFGSGTRLTVV.

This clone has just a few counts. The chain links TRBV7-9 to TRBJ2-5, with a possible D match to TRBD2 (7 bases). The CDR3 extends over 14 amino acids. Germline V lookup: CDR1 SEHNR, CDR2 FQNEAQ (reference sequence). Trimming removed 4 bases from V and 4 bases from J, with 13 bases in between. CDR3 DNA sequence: TGTGCCAGCAGCTCCCGGGGAGGGGGAGAGACCCAGTACTTC. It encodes CASSSRGGGETQYF.

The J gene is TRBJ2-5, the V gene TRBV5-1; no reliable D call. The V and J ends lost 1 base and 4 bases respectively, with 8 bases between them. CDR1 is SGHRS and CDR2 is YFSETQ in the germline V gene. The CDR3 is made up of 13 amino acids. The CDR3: CASSLSGRETQYF. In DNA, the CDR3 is TGCGCCAGCAGCTTGTCGGGTAGAGAGACCCAGTACTTC.

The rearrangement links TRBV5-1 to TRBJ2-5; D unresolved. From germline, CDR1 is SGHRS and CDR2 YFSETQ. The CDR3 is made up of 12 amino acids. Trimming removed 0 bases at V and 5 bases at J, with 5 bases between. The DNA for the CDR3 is TGCGCCAGCAGCTTGGCCAGGGAGACCCAGTACTTC. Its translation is CASSLARETQYF.

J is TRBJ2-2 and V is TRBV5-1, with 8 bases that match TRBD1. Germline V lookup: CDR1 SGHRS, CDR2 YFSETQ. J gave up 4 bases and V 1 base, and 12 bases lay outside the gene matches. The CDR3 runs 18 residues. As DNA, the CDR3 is TGCGCCAGCAGCTTGAATACCGGACAGGGAGGTCGCACCGGGGAGCTGTTTTTT. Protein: CASSLNTGQGGRTGELFF.

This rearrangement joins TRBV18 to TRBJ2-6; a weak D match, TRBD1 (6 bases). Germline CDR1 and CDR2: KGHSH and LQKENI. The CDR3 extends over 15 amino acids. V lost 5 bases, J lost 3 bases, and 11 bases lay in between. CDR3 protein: CASSAGVVGANVLTF. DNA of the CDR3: TGTGCCAGCTCAGCAGGGGTAGTTGGGGCCAACGTCCTGACTTTC.

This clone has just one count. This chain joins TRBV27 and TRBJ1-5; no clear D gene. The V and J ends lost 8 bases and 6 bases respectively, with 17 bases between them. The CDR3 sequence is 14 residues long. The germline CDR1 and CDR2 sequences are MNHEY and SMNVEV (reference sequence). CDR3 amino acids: CASSHSLEGQPQHF. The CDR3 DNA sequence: TGTGCCAGCTCGCATTCCCTGGAGGGTCAGCCCCAGCATTTT.

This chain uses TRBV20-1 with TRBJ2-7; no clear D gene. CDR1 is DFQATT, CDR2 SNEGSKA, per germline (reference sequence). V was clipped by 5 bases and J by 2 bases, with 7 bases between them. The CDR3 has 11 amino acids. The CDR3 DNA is TGCAGTGCTCGTGCGGCCTACGAGCAGTACTTC. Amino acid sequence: CSARAAYEQYF.

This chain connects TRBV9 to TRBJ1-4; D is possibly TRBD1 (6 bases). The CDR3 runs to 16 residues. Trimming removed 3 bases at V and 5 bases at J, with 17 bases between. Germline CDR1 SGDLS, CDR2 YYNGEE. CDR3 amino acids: CASSAGTQWGNEKLFF. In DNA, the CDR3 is TGTGCCAGCAGCGCCGGGACACAATGGGGAAATGAAAAACTGTTTTTT. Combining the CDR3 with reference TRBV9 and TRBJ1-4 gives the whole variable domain DSGVTQTPKHLITATGQRVTLRCSPRSGDLSVYWYQQSLDQGLQFLIQYYNGEERAKGNILERFSAQQFPDLHSELNLSSLELGDSALYFCASSAGTQWGNEKLFFGSGTQLSVL.

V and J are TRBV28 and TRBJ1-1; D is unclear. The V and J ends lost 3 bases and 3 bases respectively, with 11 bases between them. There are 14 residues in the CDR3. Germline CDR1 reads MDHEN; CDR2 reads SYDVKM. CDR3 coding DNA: TGTGCCAGCAGTTTGAGAGAGGTAGACACTGAAGCTTTCTTT. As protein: CASSLREVDTEAFF.

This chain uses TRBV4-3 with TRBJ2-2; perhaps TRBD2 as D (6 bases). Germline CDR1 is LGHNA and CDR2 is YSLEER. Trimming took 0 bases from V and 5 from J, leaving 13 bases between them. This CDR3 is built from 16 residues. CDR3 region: CASSQEGGGQTGELFF. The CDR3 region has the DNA TGCGCCAGCAGCCAAGAGGGGGGTGGCCAGACCGGGGAGCTGTTTTTT.

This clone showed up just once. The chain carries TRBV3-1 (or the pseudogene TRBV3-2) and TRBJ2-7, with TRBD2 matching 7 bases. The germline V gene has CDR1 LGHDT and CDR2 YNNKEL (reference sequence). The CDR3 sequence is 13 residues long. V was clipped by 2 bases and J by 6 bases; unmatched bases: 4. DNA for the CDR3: TGTGCCAGCAGCCAATTACGCGGGGGCGAGCAGTACTTC. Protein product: CASSQLRGGEQYF.

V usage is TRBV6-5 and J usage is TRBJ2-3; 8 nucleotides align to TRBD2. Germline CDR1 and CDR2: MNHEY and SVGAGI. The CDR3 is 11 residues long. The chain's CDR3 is CVAGHTDTQYF. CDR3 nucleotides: TGTGTAGCGGGACACACAGATACGCAGTATTTT.

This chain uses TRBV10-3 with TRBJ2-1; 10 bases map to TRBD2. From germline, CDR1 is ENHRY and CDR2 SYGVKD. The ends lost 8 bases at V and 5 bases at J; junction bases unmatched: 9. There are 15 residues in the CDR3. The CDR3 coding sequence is TGTGCCATCGCCTACCTAGCGGGGGAAGACAATGAGCAGTTCTTC. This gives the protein CAIAYLAGEDNEQFF.

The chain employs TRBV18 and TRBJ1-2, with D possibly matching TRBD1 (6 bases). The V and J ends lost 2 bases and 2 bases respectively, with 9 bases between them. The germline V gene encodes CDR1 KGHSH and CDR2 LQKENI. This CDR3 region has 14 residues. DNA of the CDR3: TGTGCCAGCTCACCAACTGGACAGAACTATGGCTACACCTTC. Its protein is CASSPTGQNYGYTF. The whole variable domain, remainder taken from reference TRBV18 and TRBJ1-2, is NAGVMQNPRHLVRRRGQEARLRCSPMKGHSHVYWYRQLPEEGLKFMVYLQKENIIDESGMPKERFSAEFPKEGPSILRIQQVVRGDSAAYFCASSPTGQNYGYTFGSGTRLTVV.

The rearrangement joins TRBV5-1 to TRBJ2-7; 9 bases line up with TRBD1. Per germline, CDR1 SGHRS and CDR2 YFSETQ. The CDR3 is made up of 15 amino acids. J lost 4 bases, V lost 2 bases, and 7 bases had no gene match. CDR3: CASSLKAGQGYEQYF. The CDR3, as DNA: TGCGCCAGCAGCTTAAAGGCGGGACAGGGATACGAGCAGTACTTC. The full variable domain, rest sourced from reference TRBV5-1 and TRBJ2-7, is KAGVTQTPRYLIKTRGQQVTLSCSPISGHRSVSWYQQTPGQGLQFLFEYFSETQRNKGNFPGRFSGRQFSNSRSEMNVSTLELGDSALYLCASSLKAGQGYEQYFGPGTRLTVT.